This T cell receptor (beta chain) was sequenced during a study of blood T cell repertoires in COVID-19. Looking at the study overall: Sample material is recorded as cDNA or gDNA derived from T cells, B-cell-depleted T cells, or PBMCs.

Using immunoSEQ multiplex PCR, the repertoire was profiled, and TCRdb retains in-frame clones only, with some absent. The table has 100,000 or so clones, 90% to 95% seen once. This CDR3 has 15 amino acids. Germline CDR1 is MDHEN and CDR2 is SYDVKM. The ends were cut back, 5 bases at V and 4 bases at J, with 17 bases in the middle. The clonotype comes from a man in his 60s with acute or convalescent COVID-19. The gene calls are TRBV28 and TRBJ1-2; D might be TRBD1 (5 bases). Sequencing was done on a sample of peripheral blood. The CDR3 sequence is CASSPPRQGAYGYTF. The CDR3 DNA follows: TGTGCCAGCAGTCCCCCGAGGCAGGGCGCCTATGGCTACACCTTC.